The sequence of this T cell receptor (beta chain) was determined in a study of cytomegalovirus exposure and HLA in healthy donors. The study, taken as a whole, reports: Later on, an analysis tied under 20,000 TCR beta sequences to HLA alleles at 0.05 false discovery rate. Cytomegalovirus status was reportedly diagnosed by the classifier with high specificity and sensitivity.

This clone has a single count. Its target is unknown. The PCR made use of 60 Vbeta and 13 Jbeta primers. The assay was immunoSEQ multiplex PCR, and TCRdb's table has in-frame clones only and misses some. The table records about 160,000 clones, less than 80% of them present only once. Trimming took 5 bases from V and 5 from J; bases not matched to a gene: 4. There are 13 residues in the CDR3. Germline values: CDR1 SQVTM, CDR2 ANQGSEA. The source is a man aged 40-50 years in good health and CMV-seronegative. The V call is TRBV29-1, the J call TRBJ2-1; the match to TRBD1 covers 9 bases. Sequencing was done on a sample of PBMCs. CDR3 loop: CSVYRGHDNEQFF. CDR3 bases: TGCAGCGTTTACAGGGGGCACGACAATGAGCAGTTCTTC.